This TCR beta chain was identified in a study of identifying expanded T cells in peripheral blood. Findings and caveats of the study: Roughly two-week clone count variance significantly increased as total template count grew.

A remark on this clone: The antigen remains unidentified.

The CDR3 extends over 16 amino acids. The J segment lost 4 bases and the V segment lost 2 bases, leaving 6 bases of the junction unmatched. Per germline, CDR1 LGHNA and CDR2 YSLEER. Profiling relied on immunoSEQ multiplex PCR, and the TCRdb table lists in-frame clones only, not all of them. The data show 100,000 or so clones, roughly 88% seen once. Healthy donors had no documented immune events, such as infections, while sampled. This receptor was identified in a person between 18 and 75 years old in good health. The J gene is TRBJ2-3, the V gene TRBV4-3; 10 bases match TRBD2. The sequencing input was blood. The CDR3 bases are TGCGCCAGCAGCCAATCGAGGACTAGCGGATCAGATACGCAGTATTTT. This encodes CASSQSRTSGSDTQYF.